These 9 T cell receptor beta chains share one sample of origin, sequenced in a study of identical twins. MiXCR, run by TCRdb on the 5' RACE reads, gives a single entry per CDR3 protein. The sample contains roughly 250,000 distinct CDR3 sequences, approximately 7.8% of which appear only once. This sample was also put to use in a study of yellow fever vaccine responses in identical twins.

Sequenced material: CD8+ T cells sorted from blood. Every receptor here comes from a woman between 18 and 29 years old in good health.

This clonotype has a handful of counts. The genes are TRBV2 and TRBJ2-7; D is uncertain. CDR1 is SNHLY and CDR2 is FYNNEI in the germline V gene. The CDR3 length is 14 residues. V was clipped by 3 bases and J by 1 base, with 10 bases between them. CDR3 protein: CASSDPNLSYEQYF. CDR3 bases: TGTGCCAGCAGTGATCCAAATTTATCCTACGAGCAGTACTTC.

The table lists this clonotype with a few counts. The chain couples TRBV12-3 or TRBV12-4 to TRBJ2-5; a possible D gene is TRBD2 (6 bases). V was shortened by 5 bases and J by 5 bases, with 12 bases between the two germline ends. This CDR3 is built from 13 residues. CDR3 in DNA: TGTGCCAGCAGTCCCGCTGCGGGGGAGACCCAGTACTTC. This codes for CASSPAAGETQYF.

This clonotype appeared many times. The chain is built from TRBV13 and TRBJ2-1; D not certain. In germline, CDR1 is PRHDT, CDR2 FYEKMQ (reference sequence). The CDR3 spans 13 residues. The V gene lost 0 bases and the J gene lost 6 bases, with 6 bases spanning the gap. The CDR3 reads CASSLGLGNEQFF. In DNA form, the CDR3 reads TGTGCCAGCAGCTTAGGCTTGGGCAATGAGCAGTTCTTC.

The CDR3 DNA reads TGCGCCAGCAGCCCCGGTCCTAGCGGGAGGTTGACGGCCCAGTACTTC. Its protein product is CASSPGPSGRLTAQYF. This chain uses TRBV5-1 with TRBJ2-5; 11 bases align to TRBD2. The germline gives CDR1 SGHRS, CDR2 YFSETQ. The CDR3 contains 16 residues. The junction had 14 bases not matched to a gene; V was cut back by 4 bases and J by 9 bases.

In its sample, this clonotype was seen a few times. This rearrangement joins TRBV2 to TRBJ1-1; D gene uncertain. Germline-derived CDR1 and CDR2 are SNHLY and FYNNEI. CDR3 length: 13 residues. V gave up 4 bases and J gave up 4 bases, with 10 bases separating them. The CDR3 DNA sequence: TGTGCCAGCAGTGGGCAGGTTGGCACTGAAGCTTTCTTT. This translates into CASSGQVGTEAFF.

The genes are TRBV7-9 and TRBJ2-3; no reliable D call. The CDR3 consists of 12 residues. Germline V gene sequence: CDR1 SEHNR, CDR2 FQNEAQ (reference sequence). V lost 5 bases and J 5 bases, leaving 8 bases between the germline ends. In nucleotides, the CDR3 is TGTGCCAGCAGCACCCAATTAGATACGCAGTATTTT. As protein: CASSTQLDTQYF.

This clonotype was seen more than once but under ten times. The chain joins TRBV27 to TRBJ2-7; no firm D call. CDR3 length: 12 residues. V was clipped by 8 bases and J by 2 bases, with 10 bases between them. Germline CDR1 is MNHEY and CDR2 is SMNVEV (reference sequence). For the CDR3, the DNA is TGTGCCAGCGCCCACGCAACCTACGAGCAGTACTTC. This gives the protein CASAHATYEQYF.

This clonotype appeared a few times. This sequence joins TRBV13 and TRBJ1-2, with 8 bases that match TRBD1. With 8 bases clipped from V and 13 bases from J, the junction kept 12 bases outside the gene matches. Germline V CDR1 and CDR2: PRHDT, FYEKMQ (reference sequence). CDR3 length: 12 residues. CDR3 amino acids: CASGPATGEITF. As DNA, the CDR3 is TGTGCCAGCGGACCCGCGACAGGGGAAATCACCTTC.

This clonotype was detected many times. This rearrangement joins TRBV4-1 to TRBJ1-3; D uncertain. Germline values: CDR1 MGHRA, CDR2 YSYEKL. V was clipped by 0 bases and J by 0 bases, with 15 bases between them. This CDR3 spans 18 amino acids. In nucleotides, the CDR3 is TGCGCCAGCAGCCAAGACGGCCCGTCCTCCCGCTCTGGAAACACCATATATTTT. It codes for CASSQDGPSSRSGNTIYF.